This T cell receptor beta chain was identified during a study of cytomegalovirus exposure and HLA in healthy donors. General study points: Three chains tied to CMV proved CMV antigen-specific in vitro.

The PCR used 60 Vbeta and 13 Jbeta primers. Using immunoSEQ multiplex PCR, the repertoire was profiled, and TCRdb retains in-frame clones only, with some absent. The sample lists about 160,000 clones; roughly 81% were seen once. Note on this clone: Its antigen remains unidentified.

Sequenced sample: PBMCs. The sequence was obtained from a woman in her fifties or sixties in good health and CMV-seronegative.

CDR3 DNA sequence: TGTGCCAAACTAGCGGATAACAATGAGCAGTTCTTC. Translation: CAKLADNNEQFF. The J gene is TRBJ2-1, the V gene TRBV19; 8 positions agree with TRBD2. The CDR3 contains 12 residues. The junction had 4 bases not matched to a gene; V was cut back by 10 bases and J by 5 bases. Germline CDR1 reads LNHDA; CDR2 reads SQIVND (reference sequence). The whole variable domain, filled in from reference TRBV19 and TRBJ2-1, reads DGGITQSPKYLFRKEGQNVTLSCEQNLNHDAMYWYRQDPGQGLRLIYYSQIVNDFQKGDIAEGYSVSREKKESFPLTVTSAQKNPTAFYLCAKLADNNEQFFGPGTRLTVL.